This T cell receptor (beta chain) was captured in a study of CD4 T cells in relation to SARS-CoV-2 and coronaviruses. Germline V gene lookup returns CDR1 SGHTS and CDR2 YDEGEE. V lost 3 bases and J lost 4; bases outside the gene matches: 12. The CDR3 has 17 residues. Naive and memory CD4+ T cell DNA was deep-sequenced without culture. The table came from immunoSEQ multiplex PCR; TCRdb's copy has only in-frame clones and leaves some out. Of some 42,000 clones in the sample, around 87% were seen once. A remark on this clone: Its antigen is undetermined.

Study results and limitations: Compared with monoreactive clones, crossreactive clones showed significantly weaker SARS-CoV-2 expansion.

The chain recombines TRBV5-8 with TRBJ2-3; the match to TRBD1 covers 9 bases. This receptor was obtained from an adult with COVID-19. The specimen sequenced was memory CD4+ T cells from PBMCs. The DNA for the CDR3 is TGTGCCAGCAGCTCGGGACCAGGGACAGGGAGGTCAGATACGCAGTATTTT. Translation gives CASSSGPGTGRSDTQYF.